The present T cell receptor (beta chain) was sequenced within a study of radiotherapy plus CTLA-4 blockade in lung cancer. Findings and caveats of the study: The authors reported that early blood T cell clone dynamics, with interferon-beta, best predicted response. Once radiotherapy plus ipilimumab had been given, TCR clones derived from tumor expanded in blood.

The CDR3 consists of 18 residues. Germline CDR1 reads MDHEN; CDR2 reads SYDVKM. Trimming left V 2 bases short and J 2 bases short, with 22 bases between. Clones were read by immunoSEQ multiplex PCR, and TCRdb kept only the in-frame ones, dropping some. The sample has 35,000 or so clones, more than 80% seen once. Turning to this clone: What it binds is unknown.

The sequencing here drew on peripheral blood, taken from a patient treated with radiotherapy plus ipilimumab. The chain links TRBV28 to TRBJ2-7; D may be TRBD1 (6 bases). This receptor was taken from a human donor with non-small cell lung cancer who had stable disease on radiotherapy plus ipilimumab. The CDR3 reads CASSLPISGAFLAYEQYF. CDR3 DNA: TGTGCCAGCAGTTTACCCATATCAGGGGCCTTCTTAGCCTACGAGCAGTACTTC. Together with reference TRBV28 and TRBJ2-7, the CDR3 gives the full variable domain: DVKVTQSSRYLVKRTGEKVFLECVQDMDHENMFWYRQDPGLGLRLIYFSYDVKMKEKGDIPEGYSVSREKKERFSLILESASTNQTSMYLCASSLPISGAFLAYEQYFGPGTRLTVT.